Each of the 14 T cell receptor beta chains below was sequenced from the same sample in a study of blood T cell repertoires in COVID-19. Here immunoSEQ multiplex PCR was the method, and the copy in TCRdb shows in-frame clones only, minus some. Of roughly 150,000 clones in the sample, just under 90% were seen once. Material: peripheral blood. The receptors derive from a woman at least 80 years old with acute or convalescent COVID-19.

V is TRBV19 and J is TRBJ2-3, with TRBD1 matching over 7 bases. The CDR3 extends over 15 amino acids. Germline CDR1 reads LNHDA; CDR2 reads SQIVND (reference sequence). V dropped 6 bases and J dropped 5; count of bases not matched to a gene: 11. The CDR3 DNA sequence: TGTGCCAGTAGACCCCTGACAGGGCTTAGAGATACGCAGTATTTT. Protein product: CASRPLTGLRDTQYF.

As concerns this clone: This sample includes further DNA sequences coding for the same CDR3. The V gene is TRBV3-1 (or the pseudogene TRBV3-2), the J gene TRBJ2-5; no definite D call. The V end was cut by 4 bases, the J end by 1 base, with 7 bases between. CDR3 size: 13 residues. Looked up from germline, CDR1 is LGHDT and CDR2 is YNNKEL (reference sequence). CDR3 loop: CASSPPGQETQYF. In DNA form, the CDR3 reads TGTGCCAGCAGCCCCCCCGGCCAAGAGACCCAGTACTTC.

The rearrangement links TRBV7-6 to TRBJ1-6, with 12 positions matching TRBD1. Germline V gives CDR1 SGHVS, CDR2 FNYEAQ. This CDR3 comprises 15 residues. J was trimmed by 9 bases and V by 2 bases; bases with no gene match: 2. For the CDR3, the DNA is TGTGCCAGCAGCTTATCGGGACAGGGGGCTTCACCCCTCCACTTT. It specifies CASSLSGQGASPLHF.

This rearrangement joins TRBV20-1 to TRBJ1-1; D perhaps matches TRBD1 (5 bases). From germline, CDR1 is DFQATT and CDR2 SNEGSKA (reference sequence). CDR3 size: 11 residues. V was pared by 4 bases and J by 10 bases, with 13 bases between. The CDR3 region has the DNA TGCAGTGCTACCGACAGATCTGGAGCTTTCTTT. It encodes CSATDRSGAFF.

This sequence joins TRBV5-1 and TRBJ1-4, with TRBD1 identical over 9 bases. Unmatched junction bases numbered 8, after V lost 3 bases and J lost 5 bases. Germline V gene sequence: CDR1 SGHRS, CDR2 YFSETQ. CDR3 length equals 16 residues. The CDR3 is CASSSSAGTGNEKLFF. The CDR3 DNA reads as TGCGCCAGCAGCTCCTCGGCCGGGACAGGGAATGAAAAACTGTTTTTT.

The chain links TRBV5-1 to TRBJ1-1; a weak D match, TRBD1 (6 bases). The CDR3 is 15 amino acids. Trimming removed 3 bases from V and 3 bases from J, with 15 bases in between. Looked up from germline, CDR1 is SGHRS and CDR2 is YFSETQ. The CDR3 loop is CASSYGGARDTEAFF. DNA of the CDR3: TGCGCCAGCAGCTATGGGGGGGCGAGGGACACTGAAGCTTTCTTT.

A single count supports this clone. The chain recombines TRBV9 with TRBJ1-2; TRBD1 matches 11 bases. Germline CDR1 is SGDLS and CDR2 is YYNGEE. There are 15 residues in the CDR3. Trimming took 1 base from V and 8 from J; bases not matched to a gene: 7. CDR3 nucleotides: TGTGCCAGCAGCGTACGTTGGGACAGGGGGTACGGCTACACCTTC. It is translated as CASSVRWDRGYGYTF.

This chain links TRBV19 with TRBJ1-5, with D possibly matching TRBD1 (6 bases). Germline CDR1 is LNHDA and CDR2 is SQIVND (reference sequence). The CDR3 runs to 17 residues. Trimming removed 3 bases at V and 0 bases at J, with 15 bases between. The CDR3 coding sequence is TGTGCCAGTAGTATCTTTAGGACAGAGTATAGCAATCAGCCCCAGCATTTT. Amino acids: CASSIFRTEYSNQPQHF.

The chain uses TRBV5-1 and TRBJ1-1, with D tentatively TRBD1 (6 bases). The CDR3 runs to 15 residues. The V gene lost 0 bases and the J gene lost 7 bases, with 16 bases spanning the gap. The germline V gene encodes CDR1 SGHRS and CDR2 YFSETQ. CDR3 nucleotides: TGCGCCAGCAGCTTGGATCCAGGGGTAGCGGGTGAAGCTTTCTTT. Translating gives CASSLDPGVAGEAFF.

CDR3 sequence reads: CASSETQGEETQYF. The CDR3 DNA sequence: TGTGCCAGCAGTGAGACACAGGGGGAAGAGACCCAGTACTTC. The chain links TRBV6-1 to TRBJ2-5, with 8 bases lining up with TRBD1. Trimming removed 3 bases from V and 3 bases from J; junction bases left unmatched: 3. The CDR3 has 14 residues. Germline CDR1 MNHNS, CDR2 SASEGT.

The rearrangement links TRBV28 to TRBJ1-2; D is unclear. CDR3 length: 17 amino acids. Germline CDR1 MDHEN, CDR2 SYDVKM. The V end lost 3 bases, the J end lost 1 base, and 18 bases lay between the germline ends. CDR3: CASSFYSANSFNYGYTF. CDR3 DNA: TGTGCCAGCAGTTTCTATTCCGCGAACTCATTTAACTATGGCTACACCTTC.

The V gene is TRBV18, the J gene TRBJ2-5; possibly TRBD2 for D (6 bases). The CDR3 extends over 13 amino acids. Trimming removed 4 bases from V and 7 bases from J, with 13 bases in between. Per germline, CDR1 KGHSH and CDR2 LQKENI. The DNA for the CDR3 is TGTGCCAGCTCACTGGGACTCGGGGGGACCCAGTACTTC. Its translation is CASSLGLGGTQYF.

This clone was counted once. Here the CDR3 reads CATSRGDRNQPQHF. The DNA for the CDR3 is TGTGCCACCAGCAGAGGGGACAGAAATCAGCCCCAGCATTTT. The gene calls are TRBV15 and TRBJ1-5; 7 bases fit TRBD1. V was clipped by 1 base and J by 4 bases; unmatched bases: 1. Germline lookup yields CDR1 LNHNV and CDR2 YYDKDF (reference sequence). The CDR3 spans 14 residues.

The chain uses TRBV4-2 and TRBJ1-5; possible D gene TRBD1, 5 bases. From germline, CDR1 is LGHNA and CDR2 YNFKEQ. The CDR3 loop spans 12 amino acids. Trimming took off 0 bases at V and 9 bases at J, with 6 bases between the two ends. CDR3 in amino acids: CASSQERGPQHF. In DNA form, the CDR3 reads TGTGCCAGCAGCCAAGAAAGGGGGCCCCAGCATTTT.